This T cell receptor beta chain was sequenced in a study of T cell responses to AZD1222 COVID-19 vaccine. General observations from the study: At baseline, seropositivity was found in only a handful of AZD1222 recipients.

Germline V gene sequence: CDR1 LNHDA, CDR2 SQIVND (reference sequence). This CDR3 is built from 16 residues. V was trimmed by 10 bases and J by 2 bases, leaving 21 bases between them. With respect to this clone: Its specificity is not known.

TCRdb's table, derived via immunoSEQ multiplex PCR, lists solely in-frame clones and lacks some. The sample has over 100,000 clones, about nine tenths seen once. The rearrangement joins TRBV19 to TRBJ1-3; a possible D gene is TRBD1 (5 bases). This sequence originates from an adult in good health. The sample was peripheral blood, taken on day 0 of AZD1222 vaccination. CDR3 nucleotides: TGTGCCACCAGTAGGGCACAAGGGGTGGCTGGAAACACCATATATTTT. Encoded protein: CATSRAQGVAGNTIYF.